This T cell receptor (beta chain) comes out of a study of blood T cell repertoires in COVID-19. CDR1 and CDR2 (germline): MDHEN, SYDVKM. The germline V and J ends were trimmed by 5 bases and 2 bases, with 6 bases remaining between them. The CDR3 spans 12 residues. Patients in Seattle were enrolled during active infection, then followed longitudinally. Produced via immunoSEQ multiplex PCR; TCRdb's table is partial and in-frame only. The sample consists of around 140,000 clones, approximately 90% of them appearing once. This clone was observed once. This sequence originates from a man between 18 and 35 years old with COVID-19, enrolled during active disease. The specimen was peripheral blood. The V and J genes are TRBV28 and TRBJ1-1; unclear D gene. The DNA of the CDR3 is TGTGCCAGCAGTATGACTAACACTGAAGCTTTCTTT. Protein sequence: CASSMTNTEAFF.